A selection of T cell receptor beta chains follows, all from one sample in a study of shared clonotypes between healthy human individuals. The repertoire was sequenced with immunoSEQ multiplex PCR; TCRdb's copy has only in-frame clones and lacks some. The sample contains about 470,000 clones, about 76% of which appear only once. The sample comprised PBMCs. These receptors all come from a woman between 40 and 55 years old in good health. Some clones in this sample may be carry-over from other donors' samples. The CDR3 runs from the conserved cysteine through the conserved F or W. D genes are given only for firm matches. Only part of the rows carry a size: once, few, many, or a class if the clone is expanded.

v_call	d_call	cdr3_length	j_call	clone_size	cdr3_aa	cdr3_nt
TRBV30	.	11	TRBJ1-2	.	CACRQLFGYTF	TGTGCCTGCAGGCAGTTGTTTGGCTACACCTTC
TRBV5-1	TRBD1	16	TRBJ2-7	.	CASSPRTGNPSYEQYF	TGCGCCAGCAGTCCCCGGACAGGAAACCCCTCCTACGAGCAGTACTTC
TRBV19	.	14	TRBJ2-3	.	CASTPRQFPDTQYF	TGTGCCAGTACTCCACGACAATTCCCAGATACGCAGTATTTT
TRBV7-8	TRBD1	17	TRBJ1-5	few	CASSLALGQDYNQPQHF	TGTGCCAGCAGCTTAGCGCTAGGACAGGACTATAATCAGCCCCAGCATTTT
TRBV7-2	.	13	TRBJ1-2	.	CASSVTGFYGYTF	TGTGCCAGCAGCGTTACAGGGTTCTATGGCTACACCTTC
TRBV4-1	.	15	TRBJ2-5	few	CASSPGPWSGATEYF	TGCGCCAGCAGCCCAGGCCCGTGGTCGGGCGCTACAGAGTACTTC
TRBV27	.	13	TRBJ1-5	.	CASRDSRNQPQHF	TGTGCCAGCAGAGACAGCCGCAATCAGCCCCAGCATTTT
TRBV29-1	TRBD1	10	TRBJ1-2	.	CSVDRDGYTF	TGCAGCGTGGACAGGGACGGCTACACCTTC
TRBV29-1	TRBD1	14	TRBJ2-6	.	CSVALTGSPNVLTF	TGCAGCGTTGCCCTGACAGGGTCCCCCAACGTCCTGACTTTC
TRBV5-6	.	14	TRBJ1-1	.	CASSADTESAEAFF	TGTGCCAGCAGCGCGGACACGGAGAGCGCTGAAGCTTTCTTT
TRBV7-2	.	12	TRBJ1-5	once	CASSKYNQPQHF	TGTGCCAGCAGCAAATATAATCAGCCCCAGCATTTT
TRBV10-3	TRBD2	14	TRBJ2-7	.	CAISNSGRVGEQYF	TGTGCCATCAGTAATAGCGGGAGAGTTGGGGAGCAGTACTTC